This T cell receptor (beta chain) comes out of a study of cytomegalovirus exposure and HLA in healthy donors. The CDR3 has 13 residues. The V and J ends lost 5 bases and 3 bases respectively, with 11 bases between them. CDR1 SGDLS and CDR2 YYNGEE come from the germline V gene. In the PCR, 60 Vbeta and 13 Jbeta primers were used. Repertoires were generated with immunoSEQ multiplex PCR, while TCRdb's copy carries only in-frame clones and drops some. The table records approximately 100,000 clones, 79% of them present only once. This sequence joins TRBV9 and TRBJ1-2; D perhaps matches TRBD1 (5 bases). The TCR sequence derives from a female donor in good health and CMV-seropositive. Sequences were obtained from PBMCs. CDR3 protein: CASRSGGDYGYTF. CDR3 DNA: TGTGCCAGCAGATCCGGAGGGGACTATGGCTACACCTTC.